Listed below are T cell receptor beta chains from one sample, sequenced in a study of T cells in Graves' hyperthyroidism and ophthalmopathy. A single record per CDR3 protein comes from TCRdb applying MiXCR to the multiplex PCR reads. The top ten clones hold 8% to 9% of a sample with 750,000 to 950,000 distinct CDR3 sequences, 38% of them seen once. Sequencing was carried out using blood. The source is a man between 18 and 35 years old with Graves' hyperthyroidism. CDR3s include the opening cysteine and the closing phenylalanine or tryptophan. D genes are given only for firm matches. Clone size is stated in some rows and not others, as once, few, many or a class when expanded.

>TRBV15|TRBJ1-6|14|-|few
CATSSRGYNSPLHF
TGTGCCACCAGCAGTCGGGGTTATAATTCACCCCTCCACTTT
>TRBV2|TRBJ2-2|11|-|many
CASRKPGELFF
TGTGCCAGCAGAAAGCCCGGGGAGCTGTTTTTT
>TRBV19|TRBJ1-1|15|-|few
CASSIDPWTTTEAFF
TGTGCCAGTAGTATAGACCCCTGGACTACCACTGAAGCTTTCTTT
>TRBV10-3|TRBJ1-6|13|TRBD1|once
CAIRTGNNSPLHF
TGTGCCATCAGGACAGGGAATAATTCACCCCTCCACTTT
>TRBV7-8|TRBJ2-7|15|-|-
CASTYGTSYSYEQYF
TGTGCCAGCACCTATGGGACAAGCTACTCCTACGAGCAGTACTTC
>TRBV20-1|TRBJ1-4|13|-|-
CSATGPSNEKLFF
TGCAGTGCAACGGGTCCTTCCAATGAAAAACTGTTTTTT
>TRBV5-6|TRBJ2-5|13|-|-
CASRVGNQETQYF
TGTGCCAGCAGGGTGGGGAACCAAGAGACCCAGTACTTC
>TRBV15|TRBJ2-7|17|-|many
CATSRDTVKAGGGEQYF
TGTGCCACCAGCAGAGATACAGTGAAGGCTGGGGGCGGCGAGCAGTACTTC
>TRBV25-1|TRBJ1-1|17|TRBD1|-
CASKRTGGTVMNTEAFF
TGTGCCAGCAAGCGGACAGGGGGGACAGTCATGAACACTGAAGCTTTCTTT
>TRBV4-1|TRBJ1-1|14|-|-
CASSQWGEGTEAFF
TGCGCCAGCAGCCAGTGGGGGGAGGGCACTGAAGCTTTCTTT
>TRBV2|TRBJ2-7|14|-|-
CASSETGTSNEQYF
TGTGCCAGCAGTGAGACCGGGACTTCCAACGAGCAGTACTTC
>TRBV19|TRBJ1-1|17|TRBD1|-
CASSIPLGRGLNTEAFF
TGTGCCAGTAGTATACCCCTTGGCAGGGGGCTTAACACTGAAGCTTTCTTT
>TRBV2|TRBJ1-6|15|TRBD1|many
CASSARTGRNSPLHF
TGTGCCAGCAGTGCAAGGACAGGGCGGAACTCACCCCTCCACTTT
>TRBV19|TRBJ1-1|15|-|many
CASTPYEGVNTEAFF
TGTGCCAGTACCCCCTATGAAGGAGTTAACACTGAAGCTTTCTTT
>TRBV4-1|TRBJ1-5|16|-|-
CASSQEGLYSNQPQHF
TGCGCCAGCAGCCAAGAAGGGCTTTATAGCAATCAGCCCCAGCATTTT
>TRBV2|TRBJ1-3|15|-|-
CASSLKVAGGNTIYF
TGTGCCAGCAGCTTAAAGGTCGCGGGTGGAAACACCATATATTTT
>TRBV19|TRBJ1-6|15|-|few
CASSTFGHLGTPLHF
TGTGCCAGTAGTACCTTCGGACATCTAGGAACACCCCTCCACTTT
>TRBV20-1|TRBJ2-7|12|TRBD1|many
CSARTGVWEQYF
TGCAGTGCTAGGACAGGGGTTTGGGAGCAGTACTTC
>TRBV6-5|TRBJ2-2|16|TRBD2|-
CASSRTGTSGTGELFF
TGTGCCAGCAGTCGTACCGGGACTAGCGGGACCGGGGAGCTGTTTTTT
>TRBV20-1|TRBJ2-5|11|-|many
CSAREDGTQYF
TGCAGTGCTAGAGAGGACGGGACCCAGTACTTC
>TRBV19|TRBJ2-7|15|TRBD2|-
CASSVLAGKDYEQYF
TGTGCCAGTAGTGTCCTAGCGGGAAAAGACTACGAGCAGTACTTC
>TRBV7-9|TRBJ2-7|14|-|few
CASSLVAGWGEQYF
TGTGCCAGCAGCTTAGTGGCGGGATGGGGTGAGCAGTACTTC
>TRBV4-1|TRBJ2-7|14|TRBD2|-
CASSQGGGEYEQYF
TGCGCCAGCAGCCAAGGCGGGGGGGAATACGAGCAGTACTTC
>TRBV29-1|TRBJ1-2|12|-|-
CSVGAGDYGYTF
TGCAGCGTTGGGGCTGGGGATTATGGCTACACCTTC
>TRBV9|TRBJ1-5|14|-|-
CASSEGGGWQPQHF
TGTGCCAGCAGCGAGGGGGGGGGCTGGCAGCCCCAGCATTTT
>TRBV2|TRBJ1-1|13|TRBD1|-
CASNRGASTEAFF
TGTGCCAGCAACAGGGGGGCAAGCACTGAAGCTTTCTTT
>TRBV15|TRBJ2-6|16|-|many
CATSRDPSLGANVLTF
TGTGCCACCAGCAGAGATCCCTCCTTGGGGGCCAACGTCCTGACTTTC
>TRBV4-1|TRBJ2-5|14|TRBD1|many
CASSPNRGLETQYF
TGCGCCAGCAGCCCCAACAGGGGATTGGAGACCCAGTACTTC